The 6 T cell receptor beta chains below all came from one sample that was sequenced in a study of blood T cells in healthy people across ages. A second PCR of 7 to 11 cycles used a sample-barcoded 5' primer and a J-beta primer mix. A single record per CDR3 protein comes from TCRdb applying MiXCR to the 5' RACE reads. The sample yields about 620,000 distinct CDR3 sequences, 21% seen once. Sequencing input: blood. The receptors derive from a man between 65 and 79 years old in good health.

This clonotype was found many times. CDR3 in DNA: TGTGCCAACCAGGGGTCAGGGGAGACCCAGTACTTC. This sequence encodes CANQGSGETQYF. V usage is TRBV21-1 and J usage is TRBJ2-5; TRBD1 reflects the table's D call only, with no check against the DNA. TRBV21-1 is deemed a pseudogene. This CDR3 spans 12 amino acids.

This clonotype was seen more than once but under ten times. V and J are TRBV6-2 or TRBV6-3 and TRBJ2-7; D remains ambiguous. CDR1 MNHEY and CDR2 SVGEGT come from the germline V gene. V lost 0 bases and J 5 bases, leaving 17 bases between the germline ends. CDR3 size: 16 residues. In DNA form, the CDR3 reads TGTGCCAGCAGTTACTCGACATCGGGCGGATGGGACGAGCAGTACTTC. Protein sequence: CASSYSTSGGWDEQYF.

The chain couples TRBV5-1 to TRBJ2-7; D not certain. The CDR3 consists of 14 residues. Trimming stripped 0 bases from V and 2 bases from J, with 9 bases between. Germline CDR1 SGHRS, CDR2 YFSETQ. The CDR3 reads CASSLASQTYEQYF. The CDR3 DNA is TGCGCCAGCAGCTTGGCGTCCCAGACCTACGAGCAGTACTTC.

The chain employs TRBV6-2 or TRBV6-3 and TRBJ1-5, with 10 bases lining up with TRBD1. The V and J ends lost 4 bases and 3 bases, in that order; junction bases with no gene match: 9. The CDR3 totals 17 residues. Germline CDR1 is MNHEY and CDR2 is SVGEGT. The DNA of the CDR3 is TGTGCCAGCAGTTCTCCACGGACAGGGGGAGACAATCAGCCCCAGCATTTT. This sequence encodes CASSSPRTGGDNQPQHF.

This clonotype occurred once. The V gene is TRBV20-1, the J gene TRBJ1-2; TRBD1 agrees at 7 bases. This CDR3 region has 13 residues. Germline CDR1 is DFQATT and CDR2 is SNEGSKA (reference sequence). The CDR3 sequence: CTKTGRSNYGYTF. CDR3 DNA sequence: TGCACCAAGACAGGGAGAAGTAACTATGGCTACACCTTC.

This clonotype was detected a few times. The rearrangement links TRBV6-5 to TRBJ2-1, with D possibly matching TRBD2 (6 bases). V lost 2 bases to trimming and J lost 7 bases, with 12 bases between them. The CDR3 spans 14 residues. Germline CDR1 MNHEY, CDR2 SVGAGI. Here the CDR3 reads CASSYLAGRNEQFF. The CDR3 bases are TGTGCCAGCAGTTACCTGGCGGGGAGAAATGAGCAGTTCTTC.